The sequence of this T cell receptor beta chain was determined in a study of identical twins. The study, taken as a whole, reports: Whereas memory repertoires showed no such difference, abundant cord blood beta clonotypes carried fewer insertions. Models, which agreed with sharing between unrelated individuals, nonetheless underestimated the out-of-frame TCR alpha sharing seen in monozygotic twins. Analyses based on zero insertions could be partly confounded by invariant MAIT and iNKT cells.

TCRdb re-analysed the 5' RACE reads in MiXCR, keeping a single row per CDR3 protein. The profile shows about 340,000 distinct CDR3 sequences, roughly an eighth of them singletons. About this clonotype itself: Its target is unknown.

CDR1 and CDR2 from the germline V gene are MDHEN and SYDVKM. This CDR3 is 14 amino acids long. With 5 bases removed from V and 2 bases from J, the gap between germline ends came to 13 bases. In addition, the sample was reused for a study of yellow fever vaccine responses in identical twins. That paper states: Reportedly, twins showed a vaccine T cell response that looked partly convergent and partly personalized.

This sequence was found in a woman between 18 and 29 years old in good health. This chain links TRBV28 with TRBJ2-7; D remains ambiguous. Sequencing was performed on CD8+ T cells sorted from blood. The CDR3 nucleotides are TGTGCCAGCAGTCCCATTGGGTCCGCCTACGAGCAGTACTTC. This translates into CASSPIGSAYEQYF. The variable domain in full, completed from reference TRBV28 and TRBJ2-7, reads DVKVTQSSRYLVKRTGEKVFLECVQDMDHENMFWYRQDPGLGLRLIYFSYDVKMKEKGDIPEGYSVSREKKERFSLILESASTNQTSMYLCASSPIGSAYEQYFGPGTRLTVT.